The 6 T cell receptor beta chains listed next were all sequenced from one sample in a study of graft-versus-host responses after intestinal transplantation. Tissue processing of the graft released intraepithelial and lamina propria lymphocytes from it. TCRdb keeps only in-frame clones here, not all; method: immunoSEQ multiplex PCR. This table holds 25,000 to 35,000 clones, approximately 80% found once. This sample comprised ileum tissue, obtained 98 days after intestinal transplantation. The source is a human patient who received an intestinal transplant, so some T cells may come from the graft donor.

The chain has TRBV7-9 and TRBJ2-1; possibly TRBD1 for D (6 bases). Germline values: CDR1 SEHNR, CDR2 FQNEAQ (reference sequence). This CDR3 spans 14 amino acids. Trimming left V 1 base short and J 9 bases short, with 13 bases between. Here the CDR3 DNA reads TGTGCCAGCAGCTTAGGACAGGCCCAGGGTGAGCAGTTCTTC. It is translated as CASSLGQAQGEQFF. Looking up the rest from reference TRBV7-9 and TRBJ2-1 gives the full variable domain: DTGVSQNPRHKITKRGQNVTFRCDPISEHNRLYWYRQTLGQGPEFLTYFQNEAQLEKSRLLSDRFSAERPKGSFSTLEIQRTEQGDSAMYLCASSLGQAQGEQFFGPGTRLTVL.

The rearrangement uses TRBV2 and TRBJ2-1, with D uncertain. Trimming removed 1 base from V and 0 bases from J, with 13 bases in between. CDR1 and CDR2 (germline): SNHLY, FYNNEI. This CDR3 is 17 amino acids long. The CDR3 sequence is CASSEVVEQTSYNEQFF. CDR3 nucleotides: TGTGCCAGCAGTGAAGTTGTTGAACAGACCTCCTACAATGAGCAGTTCTTC.

The chain combines TRBV7-6 with TRBJ2-2; 9 bases agree with TRBD1. J lost 5 bases, V lost 5 bases, and 3 bases had no gene match. The length of the CDR3 is 14 residues. Germline V gene sequence: CDR1 SGHVS, CDR2 FNYEAQ. CDR3 sequence: CASSGTGQTGELFF. The CDR3 DNA reads TGTGCCAGCAGCGGGACAGGGCAGACCGGGGAGCTGTTTTTT.

V is TRBV5-1 and J is TRBJ2-2; D remains ambiguous. Germline V gene lookup returns CDR1 SGHRS and CDR2 YFSETQ. V lost 3 bases and J 4 bases, leaving 7 bases between the germline ends. The CDR3 is 13 residues long. CDR3 region: CASSWAGTGELFF. CDR3 DNA: TGCGCCAGCAGCTGGGCAGGCACCGGGGAGCTGTTTTTT.

This clone was observed a few times. This rearrangement joins TRBV7-9 to TRBJ1-1, with D hard to call. Deletions cut 6 bases from V and 5 bases from J, with 16 bases between. Germline V gives CDR1 SEHNR, CDR2 FQNEAQ (reference sequence). There are 14 residues in the CDR3. This CDR3 reads CASRPNLPGTEAFF. CDR3 coding DNA: TGTGCCAGCAGACCCAACCTGCCGGGGACTGAAGCTTTCTTT.

The genes are TRBV7-9 and TRBJ2-1, with 7 bases fitting TRBD1. V was pared by 6 bases and J by 0 bases, with 8 bases of the junction left unmatched. CDR3 length: 16 amino acids. Germline V lookup: CDR1 SEHNR, CDR2 FQNEAQ (reference sequence). The CDR3 protein is CASSPRGPSSYNEQFF. The CDR3 coding sequence is TGTGCCAGCAGTCCGAGGGGGCCGAGCTCCTACAATGAGCAGTTCTTC.